Shown below are 21 T cell receptor beta chains from a single sample sequenced in a study of regulatory T cells in long-lasting Graves disease. Sequencing libraries for TCR beta were prepared with iRepertoire HTBI primers and Arm-PCR of CDR3 regions. One entry per CDR3 protein results from TCRdb running MiXCR on the multiplex PCR reads. The table includes under 700,000 distinct CDR3 sequences, about 15% detected once. Time point specified: newly diagnosed GD, antithyroid drugs for less than 3 months. Extracted RNA from PBMCs served as the source of the TCR library. This same sample was also part of a study on T cells in Graves' hyperthyroidism and ophthalmopathy.

The sequenced sample was peripheral blood mononuclear cells (PBMCs), obtained at new diagnosis, from a patient treated with antithyroid drugs. The receptors shown here come from a woman aged 35-65 years with Graves disease.

This chain uses TRBV9 with TRBJ1-6; D gene unclear. Germline CDR1 and CDR2: SGDLS and YYNGEE. The ends were cut back, 0 bases at V and 7 bases at J, with 11 bases in the middle. This CDR3 spans 15 amino acids. As DNA, the CDR3 is TGTGCCAGCAGCGTAGAGGGCAGTTGGAATTCACCCCTCCACTTT. Translation: CASSVEGSWNSPLHF.

This clonotype was seen a few times. The rearrangement uses TRBV4-1 and TRBJ1-1, with D uncertain. Germline CDR1 and CDR2: MGHRA and YSYEKL. This CDR3 contains 18 residues. V lost 1 base and J 1 base, leaving 19 bases between the germline ends. The CDR3 protein is CASSQVLIPGRTNTEAFF. In DNA, the CDR3 is TGCGCCAGCAGCCAAGTGTTAATCCCCGGCAGAACGAACACTGAAGCTTTCTTT.

This clonotype was seen a few times. This sequence joins TRBV5-1 and TRBJ2-7; D perhaps matches TRBD1 (5 bases). Trimming removed 3 bases from V and 3 bases from J, with 10 bases in between. The CDR3 consists of 13 residues. CDR1 SGHRS and CDR2 YFSETQ come from the germline V gene. DNA for the CDR3: TGCGCCAGCAGCTGGGCAGACAGCTACGAGCAGTACTTC. The encoded protein is CASSWADSYEQYF.

This clonotype was observed a handful of times. This may come from a read error, since a much larger clone is one base off. As the CDR3 is not closed by the conserved phenylalanine or tryptophan, this likely results from a read error. The chain uses TRBV12-3 or TRBV12-4 and TRBJ1-2; D ambiguous. The CDR3 is 13 amino acids. V was clipped by 5 bases and J by 1 base, with 8 bases between them. Here the CDR3 DNA reads TGTGCCAGCAGTCTCGGGCTTAACTATGGCTACACCCTC. This codes for CASSLGLNYGYTL.

The sample holds a few counts of this clonotype. The genes are TRBV12-3 or TRBV12-4 and TRBJ1-4; D gene unclear. The length of the CDR3 is 14 residues. V was shortened by 3 bases and J by 2 bases, with 7 bases between the two germline ends. CDR3 region: CASSFRQTNEKLFF. The DNA of the CDR3 is TGTGCCAGCAGTTTCCGGCAGACTAATGAAAAACTGTTTTTT.

The chain links TRBV28 to TRBJ1-1; D might be TRBD1 (5 bases). This CDR3 region has 15 residues. Germline CDR1 is MDHEN and CDR2 is SYDVKM. V lost 3 bases, J lost 6 bases, and 17 bases lay in between. The CDR3 DNA sequence: TGTGCCAGCAGTTTCATCAACGCCAGGGAGTCTGAAGCTTTCTTT. Protein product: CASSFINARESEAFF.

V and J are TRBV5-1 and TRBJ1-4; TRBD1 might be the D (6 bases). The ends were cut back, 1 base at V and 0 bases at J, with 7 bases in the middle. In germline, CDR1 is SGHRS, CDR2 YFSETQ. This CDR3 has 15 residues. The CDR3 reads CASSLRGTTNEKLFF. DNA of the CDR3: TGCGCCAGCAGCTTGAGGGGGACAACTAATGAAAAACTGTTTTTT.

As concerns this clonotype: Being one base from a much bigger clone, this may be a read error. The rearrangement links TRBV19 to TRBJ1-5; TRBD1 matches 8 bases. The germline CDR1 and CDR2 sequences are LNHDA and SQIVND (reference sequence). The junction had 10 bases not matched to a gene; V was cut back by 5 bases and J by 7 bases. The CDR3 length is 15 residues. The CDR3 DNA follows: TGTGCCAGTAGTCCTCAGACAGGGGTAGGCCAGCCCCAGCATTTT. It specifies CASSPQTGVGQPQHF.

This chain joins TRBV5-1 and TRBJ2-7; 7 bases align to TRBD2. Germline V gives CDR1 SGHRS, CDR2 YFSETQ. The CDR3 is made up of 14 amino acids. The V segment lost 4 bases and the J segment 2 bases; nucleotides outside the gene matches: 6. The CDR3: CASSISGEPYEQYF. DNA for the CDR3: TGCGCCAGCAGCATAAGCGGGGAGCCCTACGAGCAGTACTTC.

The rearrangement joins TRBV12-3 or TRBV12-4 to TRBJ1-1; D ambiguous. V lost 8 bases to trimming and J lost 1 base, with 14 bases between them. The CDR3 is made up of 14 amino acids. CDR3 in amino acids: CASYELGANTEAFF. DNA of the CDR3: TGTGCCAGCTATGAATTGGGAGCGAACACTGAAGCTTTCTTT.

Ten or more counts support this clonotype. The V call is TRBV12-3 or TRBV12-4, the J call TRBJ1-1; TRBD1 might be the D (5 bases). This CDR3 spans 15 amino acids. V lost 6 bases to trimming and J lost 5 bases, with 19 bases between them. The CDR3 is CASSPLGGGRTEAFF. In nucleotides, the CDR3 is TGTGCCAGCAGCCCCCTGGGGGGAGGGAGGACTGAAGCTTTCTTT.

This clonotype appeared many times. V and J are TRBV20-1 and TRBJ1-4; D is unclear. This CDR3 is 15 amino acids long. V dropped 1 base and J dropped 0 bases, with 9 bases sitting between them. Germline V gene sequence: CDR1 DFQATT, CDR2 SNEGSKA (reference sequence). The CDR3: CSARVVAPTNEKLFF. In DNA form, the CDR3 reads TGCAGTGCTAGAGTGGTGGCACCAACTAATGAAAAACTGTTTTTT.

This clonotype was recorded at least ten times. For the CDR3, the DNA is TGTGCCAGCAAGGGTAACTCGAACACTGAAGCTTTCTTT. Its translation is CASKGNSNTEAFF. V usage is TRBV6-1 and J usage is TRBJ1-1; no definite D call. This CDR3 region has 13 residues. V lost 7 bases, J lost 1 base, and 10 bases lay in between. The germline V gene encodes CDR1 MNHNS and CDR2 SASEGT.

V and J are TRBV5-1 and TRBJ2-3; maybe TRBD1 (6 bases). The length of the CDR3 is 13 residues. Germline-derived CDR1 and CDR2 are SGHRS and YFSETQ. Between the trimmed V and J ends, which lost 4 bases and 5 bases, there was a span of 11 bases. The CDR3 protein is CASSVGAGDTQYF. The CDR3, as DNA: TGCGCCAGCAGCGTGGGGGCGGGAGATACGCAGTATTTT. The variable domain in full, with the rest retrieved from reference TRBV5-1 and TRBJ2-3, is KAGVTQTPRYLIKTRGQQVTLSCSPISGHRSVSWYQQTPGQGLQFLFEYFSETQRNKGNFPGRFSGRQFSNSRSEMNVSTLELGDSALYLCASSVGAGDTQYFGPGTRLTVL.

The table lists this clonotype with many counts. The chain joins TRBV2 to TRBJ1-3, with D uncertain. V lost 0 bases to trimming and J lost 8 bases, with 8 bases between them. CDR1 and CDR2 from the germline V gene are SNHLY and FYNNEI. The CDR3 is 13 residues long. The CDR3 DNA is TGTGCCAGCAGTGAAGCGCTTTCAGACACCATATATTTT. The encoded protein is CASSEALSDTIYF.

The V gene is TRBV10-3, the J gene TRBJ1-3; D gene unclear. The CDR3 consists of 13 residues. V lost 6 bases and J 4 bases, leaving 10 bases between the germline ends. Germline V lookup: CDR1 ENHRY, CDR2 SYGVKD. For the CDR3, the DNA is TGTGCCATCAGCCAGGTTTGGGGAAACACCATATATTTT. Residues: CAISQVWGNTIYF.

This clonotype was detected only a few times. An end of the junction does not agree with germline; a read error may underlie this. The genes are TRBV4-1 and TRBJ1-2; TRBD1 matches at 11 bases. This CDR3 comprises 17 residues. CDR1 MGHRA and CDR2 YSYEKL come from the germline V gene. This chain's CDR3 is CASSHGQGAVGNYGYTF. CDR3 nucleotides: TGTGCCAGCAGCCACGGACAGGGGGCAGTGGGTAACTATGGCTACACCTTC.

This sequence joins TRBV6-1 and TRBJ1-5, with D possibly being TRBD1 (5 bases). This CDR3 has 14 amino acids. The V end was cut by 2 bases, the J end by 7 bases, with 12 bases between. Germline lookup yields CDR1 MNHNS and CDR2 SASEGT. The CDR3 spells CASSEIRGRQPQHF. In DNA form, the CDR3 reads TGTGCCAGCAGTGAAATACGGGGGAGACAGCCCCAGCATTTT.

This chain connects TRBV6-1 to TRBJ1-2; TRBD1 agrees at 8 bases. There are 16 residues in the CDR3. The V segment lost 0 bases and the J segment 9 bases; nucleotides outside the gene matches: 12. CDR1 and CDR2 from the germline V gene are MNHNS and SASEGT. The CDR3 coding sequence is TGTGCCAGCAGTGAAGCCCGGACAGGGAGAAGTAGTAGCTACACCTTC. Its protein product is CASSEARTGRSSSYTF.

This clonotype has just a few counts. J is TRBJ1-6 and V is TRBV30; D gene uncertain. Germline V CDR1 and CDR2: GTSNPN, SVGIG (reference sequence). V dropped 2 bases and J dropped 7 bases, with 12 bases sitting between them. This CDR3 has 14 residues. DNA of the CDR3: TGTGCCTGGAGTTCCACTCGGAGGAATTCACCCCTCCACTTT. The encoded protein is CAWSSTRRNSPLHF.

This clonotype was detected many times. The V and J genes are TRBV5-1 and TRBJ1-2, with TRBD1 identical over 7 bases. CDR1 is SGHRS, CDR2 YFSETQ, per germline. CDR3 size: 13 residues. The J segment lost 10 bases and the V segment lost 4 bases, leaving 10 bases of the junction unmatched. The CDR3 DNA sequence: TGCGCCAGCAGCAGCAACCGGGACAGCTTCTACACCTTC. Its translation: CASSSNRDSFYTF.